This T cell receptor beta chain comes out of a study of T cells in Graves' hyperthyroidism and ophthalmopathy. In patients aged 18 to 65, hyperthyroidism was newly diagnosed, with duration under 2 months. Trimming at V came to 5 bases and at J to 3 bases, leaving 6 bases not matched to a gene. Germline V lookup: CDR1 SEHNR, CDR2 FQNEAQ (reference sequence). The length of the CDR3 is 14 residues. TCR beta CDR3 region amplification was performed from RNA transcripts. HTBI primers drove first-round RT-PCR of the TCR CDR3. A single record per CDR3 protein comes from TCRdb applying MiXCR to the multiplex PCR reads. This table holds under 700,000 distinct CDR3 sequences, just over 45% found once.

This TCR derives from a woman between 18 and 29 years old with Graves' hyperthyroidism. The sample was peripheral blood or thyroid tissue (not recorded which). The J gene is TRBJ2-7, the V gene TRBV7-9; 8 nucleotides line up with TRBD2. The CDR3 loop reads CASSQTGTSYEQYF. The DNA for the CDR3 is TGTGCCAGCAGCCAAACCGGGACTAGCTACGAGCAGTACTTC.